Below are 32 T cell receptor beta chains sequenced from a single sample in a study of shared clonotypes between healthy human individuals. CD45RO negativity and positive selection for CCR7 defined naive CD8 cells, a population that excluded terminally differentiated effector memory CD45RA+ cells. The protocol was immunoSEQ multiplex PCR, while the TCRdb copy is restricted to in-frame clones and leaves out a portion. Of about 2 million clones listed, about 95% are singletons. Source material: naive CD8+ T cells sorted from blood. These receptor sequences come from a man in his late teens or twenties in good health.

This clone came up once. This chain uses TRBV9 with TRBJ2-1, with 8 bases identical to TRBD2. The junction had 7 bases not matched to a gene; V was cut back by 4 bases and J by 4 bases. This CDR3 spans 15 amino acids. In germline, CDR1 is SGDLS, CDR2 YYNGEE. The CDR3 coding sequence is TGTGCCAGCAGCCACAGACTAGCGTCATACAATGAGCAGTTCTTC. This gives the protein CASSHRLASYNEQFF.

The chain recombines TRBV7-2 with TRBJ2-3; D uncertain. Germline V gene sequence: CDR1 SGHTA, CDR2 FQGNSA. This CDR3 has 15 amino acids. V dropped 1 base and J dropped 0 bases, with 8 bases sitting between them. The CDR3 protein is CASSLGYSSTDTQYF. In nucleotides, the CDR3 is TGTGCCAGCAGCTTAGGGTACAGTAGCACAGATACGCAGTATTTT.

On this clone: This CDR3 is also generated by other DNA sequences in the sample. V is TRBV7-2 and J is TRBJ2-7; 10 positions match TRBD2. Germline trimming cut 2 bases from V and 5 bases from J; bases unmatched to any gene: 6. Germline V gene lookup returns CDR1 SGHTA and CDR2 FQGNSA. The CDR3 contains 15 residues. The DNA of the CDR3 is TGTGCCAGCAGCTTAACAGCGGGAGGGGTTCACGAGCAGTACTTC. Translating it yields CASSLTAGGVHEQYF.

CDR3 region: CASSSTGGNTEAFF. DNA for the CDR3: TGTGCCAGCAGCTCAACAGGGGGGAACACTGAAGCTTTCTTT. V gene TRBV7-8 combines with J gene TRBJ1-1; 8 bases map to TRBD1. Germline CDR1 and CDR2: SGHVS and FQNEAQ. The V and J ends lost 4 bases and 1 base, in that order; junction bases with no gene match: 2. CDR3 size: 14 residues.

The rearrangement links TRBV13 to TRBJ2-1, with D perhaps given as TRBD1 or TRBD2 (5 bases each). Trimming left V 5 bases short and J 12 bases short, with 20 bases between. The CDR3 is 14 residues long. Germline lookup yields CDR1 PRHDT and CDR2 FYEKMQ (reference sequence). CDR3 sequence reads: CASSLGPLPHPQFF. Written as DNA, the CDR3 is TGTGCCAGCAGCCTGGGACCGTTGCCCCATCCGCAGTTCTTC.

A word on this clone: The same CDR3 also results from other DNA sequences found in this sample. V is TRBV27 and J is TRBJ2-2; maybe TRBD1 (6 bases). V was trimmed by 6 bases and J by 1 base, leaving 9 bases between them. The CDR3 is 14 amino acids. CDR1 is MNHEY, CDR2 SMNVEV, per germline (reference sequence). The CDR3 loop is CASSSGQNTGELFF. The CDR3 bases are TGTGCCAGCAGCTCGGGACAGAACACCGGGGAGCTGTTTTTT.

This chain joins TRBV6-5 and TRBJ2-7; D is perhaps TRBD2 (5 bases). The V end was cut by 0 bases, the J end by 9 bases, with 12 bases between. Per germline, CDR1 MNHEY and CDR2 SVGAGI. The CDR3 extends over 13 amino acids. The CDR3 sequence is CASSYSGGLGQYF. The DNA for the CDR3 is TGTGCCAGCAGTTACTCGGGCGGGCTCGGGCAGTACTTC.

CDR3 DNA: TGTGCCAGCAGCTGGGACAGGGGGGACCCCATGAACACTGAAGCTTTCTTT. Protein: CASSWDRGDPMNTEAFF. The V and J genes are TRBV5-4 and TRBJ1-1, with 11 bases aligning to TRBD1. J gave up 0 bases and V 3 bases, and 7 bases lay outside the gene matches. Germline CDR1 SGHNT, CDR2 YYREEE (reference sequence). The length of the CDR3 is 17 residues.

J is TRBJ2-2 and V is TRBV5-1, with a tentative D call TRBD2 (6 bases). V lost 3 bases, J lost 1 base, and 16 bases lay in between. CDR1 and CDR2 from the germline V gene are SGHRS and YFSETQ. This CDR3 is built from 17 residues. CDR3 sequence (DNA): TGCGCCAGCAGCTGGATCCCGGAGGGTAGGAACACCGGGGAGCTGTTTTTT. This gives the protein CASSWIPEGRNTGELFF.

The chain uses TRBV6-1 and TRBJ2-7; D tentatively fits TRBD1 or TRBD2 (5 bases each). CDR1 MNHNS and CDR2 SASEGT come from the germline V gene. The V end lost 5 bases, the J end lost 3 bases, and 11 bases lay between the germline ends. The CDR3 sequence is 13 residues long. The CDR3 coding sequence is TGTGCCAGCAGTCCGGGGCTGGGCTACGAGCAGTACTTC. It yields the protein CASSPGLGYEQYF.

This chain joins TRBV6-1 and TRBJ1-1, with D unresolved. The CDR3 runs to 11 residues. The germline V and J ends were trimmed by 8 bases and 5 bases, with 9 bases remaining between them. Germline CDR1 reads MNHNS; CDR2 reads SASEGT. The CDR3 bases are TGTGCCAGCGCGGAAGGGACTGAAGCTTTCTTT. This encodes CASAEGTEAFF.

CDR3 amino acids: CASTDGNTIYF. CDR3 coding DNA: TGTGCCAGCACTGACGGAAACACCATATATTTT. The chain uses TRBV6-5 and TRBJ1-3, with D unresolved. Deletions cut 7 bases from V and 4 bases from J, with 5 bases between. The CDR3 is made up of 11 amino acids. CDR1 and CDR2 (germline): MNHEY, SVGAGI.

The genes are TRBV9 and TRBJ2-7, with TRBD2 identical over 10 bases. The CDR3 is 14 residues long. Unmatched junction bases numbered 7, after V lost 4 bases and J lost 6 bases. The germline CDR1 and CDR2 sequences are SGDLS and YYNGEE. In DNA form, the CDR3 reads TGTGCCAGCAGCCCCGCTAGCGGGGGCGCCGAGCAGTACTTC. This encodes CASSPASGGAEQYF.

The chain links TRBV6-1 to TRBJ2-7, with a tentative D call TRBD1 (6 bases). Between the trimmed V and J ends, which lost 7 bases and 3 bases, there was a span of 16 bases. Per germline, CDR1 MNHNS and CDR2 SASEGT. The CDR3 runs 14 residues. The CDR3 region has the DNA TGTGCCAGCAACCCGGGTCCCAGGGGCTACGAGCAGTACTTC. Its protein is CASNPGPRGYEQYF.

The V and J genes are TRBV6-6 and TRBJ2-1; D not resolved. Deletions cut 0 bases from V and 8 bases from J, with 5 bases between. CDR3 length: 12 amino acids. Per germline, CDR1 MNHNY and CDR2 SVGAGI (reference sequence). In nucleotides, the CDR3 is TGTGCCAGCAGTTACTCCCTAGATGAGCAGTTCTTC. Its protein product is CASSYSLDEQFF.

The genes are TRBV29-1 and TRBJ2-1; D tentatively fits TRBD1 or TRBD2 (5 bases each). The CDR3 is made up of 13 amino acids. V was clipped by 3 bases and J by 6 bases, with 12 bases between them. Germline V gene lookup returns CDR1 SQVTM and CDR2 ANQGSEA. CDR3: CSVDEGSSNEQFF. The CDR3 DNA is TGCAGCGTTGATGAGGGGTCCAGCAATGAGCAGTTCTTC.

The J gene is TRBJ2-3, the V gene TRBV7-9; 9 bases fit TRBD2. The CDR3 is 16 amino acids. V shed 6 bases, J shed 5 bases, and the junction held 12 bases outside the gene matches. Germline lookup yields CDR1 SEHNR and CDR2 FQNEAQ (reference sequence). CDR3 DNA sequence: TGTGCCAGCAGTTCACAGGGACTAGCATTTAGAGATACGCAGTATTTT. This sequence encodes CASSSQGLAFRDTQYF.

The CDR3, as DNA: TGTGCCAGCAGTGAAGCTTTGGTCAGACCTAAAGAGACCCAGTACTTC. Encoded protein: CASSEALVRPKETQYF. The rearrangement joins TRBV6-1 to TRBJ2-5; D is uncertain. The V gene lost 0 bases and the J gene lost 3 bases, with 14 bases spanning the gap. Germline V gene sequence: CDR1 MNHNS, CDR2 SASEGT. This CDR3 contains 16 residues.

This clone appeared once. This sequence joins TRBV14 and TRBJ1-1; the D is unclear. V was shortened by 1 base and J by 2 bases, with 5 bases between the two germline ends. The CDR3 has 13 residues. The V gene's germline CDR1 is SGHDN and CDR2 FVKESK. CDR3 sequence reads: CASSQALNTEAFF. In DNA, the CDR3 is TGTGCCAGCAGCCAAGCGTTAAACACTGAAGCTTTCTTT.

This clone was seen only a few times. The CDR3 spells CASSTHLGGEQYF. The DNA of the CDR3 is TGTGCCAGCAGTACGCATTTAGGAGGCGAGCAGTACTTC. The chain joins TRBV27 to TRBJ2-7; the D gene is possibly TRBD2 (5 bases). The germline gives CDR1 MNHEY, CDR2 SMNVEV (reference sequence). The V and J ends lost 5 bases and 6 bases respectively, with 14 bases between them. The CDR3 is 13 residues long.

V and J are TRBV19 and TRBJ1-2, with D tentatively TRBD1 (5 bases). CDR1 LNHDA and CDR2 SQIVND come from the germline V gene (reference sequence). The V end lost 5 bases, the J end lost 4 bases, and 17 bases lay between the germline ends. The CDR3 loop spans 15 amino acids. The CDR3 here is CASSSQPGTVYGYTF. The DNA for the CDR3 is TGTGCCAGTAGTTCTCAGCCCGGGACGGTCTATGGCTACACCTTC.

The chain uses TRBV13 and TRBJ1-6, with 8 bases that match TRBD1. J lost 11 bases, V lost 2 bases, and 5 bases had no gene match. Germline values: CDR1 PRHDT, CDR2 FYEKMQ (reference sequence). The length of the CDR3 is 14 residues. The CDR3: CASSLTGGMAPLHF. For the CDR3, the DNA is TGTGCCAGCAGCTTAACAGGGGGAATGGCACCCCTCCACTTT.

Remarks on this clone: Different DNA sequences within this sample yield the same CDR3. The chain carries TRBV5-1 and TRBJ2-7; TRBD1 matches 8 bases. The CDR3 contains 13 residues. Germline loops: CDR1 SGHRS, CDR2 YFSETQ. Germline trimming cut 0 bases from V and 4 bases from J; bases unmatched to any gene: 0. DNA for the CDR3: TGCGCCAGCAGCTTGGGGACAGGGTACGAGCAGTACTTC. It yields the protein CASSLGTGYEQYF.

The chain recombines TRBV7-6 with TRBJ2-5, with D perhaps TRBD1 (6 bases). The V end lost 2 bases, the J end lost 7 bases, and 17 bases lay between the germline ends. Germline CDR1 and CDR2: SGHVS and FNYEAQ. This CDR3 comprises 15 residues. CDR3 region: CASSLSTGPLRTQYF. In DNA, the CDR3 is TGTGCCAGCAGCTTAAGCACAGGGCCCCTCCGGACCCAGTACTTC.

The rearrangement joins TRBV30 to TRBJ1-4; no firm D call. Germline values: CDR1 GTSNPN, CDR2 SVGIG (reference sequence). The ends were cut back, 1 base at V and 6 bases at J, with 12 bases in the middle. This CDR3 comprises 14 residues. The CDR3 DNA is TGTGCCTGGAGTGGAGACCCTTGGGATGAAAAACTGTTTTTT. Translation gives CAWSGDPWDEKLFF.

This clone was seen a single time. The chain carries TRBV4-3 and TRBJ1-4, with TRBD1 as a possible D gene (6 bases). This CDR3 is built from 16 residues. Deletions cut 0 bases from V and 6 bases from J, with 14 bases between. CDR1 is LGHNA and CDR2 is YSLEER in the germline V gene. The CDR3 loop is CASSQDTGNSYEKLFF. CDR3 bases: TGCGCCAGCAGCCAAGATACAGGGAATTCTTATGAAAAACTGTTTTTT.

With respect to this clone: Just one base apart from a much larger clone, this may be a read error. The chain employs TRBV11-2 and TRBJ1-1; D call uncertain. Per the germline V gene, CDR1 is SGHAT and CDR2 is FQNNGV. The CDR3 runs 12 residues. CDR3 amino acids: CASSLGNAEAFF. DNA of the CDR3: TGTGCCAGCAGCTTAGGGAACGCTGAAGCTTTCTTT.

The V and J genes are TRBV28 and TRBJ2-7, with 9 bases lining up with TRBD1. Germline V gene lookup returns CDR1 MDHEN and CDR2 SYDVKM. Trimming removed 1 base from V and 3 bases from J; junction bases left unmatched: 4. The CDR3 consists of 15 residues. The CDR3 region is CASSLFPGQGYEQYF. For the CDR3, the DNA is TGTGCCAGCAGTTTATTTCCGGGACAGGGCTACGAGCAGTACTTC. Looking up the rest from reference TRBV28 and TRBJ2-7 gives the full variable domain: DVKVTQSSRYLVKRTGEKVFLECVQDMDHENMFWYRQDPGLGLRLIYFSYDVKMKEKGDIPEGYSVSREKKERFSLILESASTNQTSMYLCASSLFPGQGYEQYFGPGTRLTVT.

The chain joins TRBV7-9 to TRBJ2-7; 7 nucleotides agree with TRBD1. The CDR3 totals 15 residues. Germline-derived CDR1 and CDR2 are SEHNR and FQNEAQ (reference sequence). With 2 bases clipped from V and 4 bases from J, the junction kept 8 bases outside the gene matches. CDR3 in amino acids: CASSLPIGTAYEQYF. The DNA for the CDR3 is TGTGCCAGCAGCTTACCGATTGGGACAGCGTACGAGCAGTACTTC. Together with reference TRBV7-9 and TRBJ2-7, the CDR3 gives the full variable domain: DTGVSQNPRHKITKRGQNVTFRCDPISEHNRLYWYRQTLGQGPEFLTYFQNEAQLEKSRLLSDRFSAERPKGSFSTLEIQRTEQGDSAMYLCASSLPIGTAYEQYFGPGTRLTVT.

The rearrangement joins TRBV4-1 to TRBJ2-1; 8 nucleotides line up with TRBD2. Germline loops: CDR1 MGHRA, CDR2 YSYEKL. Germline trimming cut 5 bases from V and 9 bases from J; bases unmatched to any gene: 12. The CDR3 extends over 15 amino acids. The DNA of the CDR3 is TGCGCCAGCAGCGACTTAGGGCGGGGGACTAGTGAGCAGTTCTTC. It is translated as CASSDLGRGTSEQFF.

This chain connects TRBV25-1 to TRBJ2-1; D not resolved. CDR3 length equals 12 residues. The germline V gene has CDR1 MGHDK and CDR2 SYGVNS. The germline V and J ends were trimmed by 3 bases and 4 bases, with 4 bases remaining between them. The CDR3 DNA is TGTGCCAGCAGTGACCGTTACAATGAGCAGTTCTTC. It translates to CASSDRYNEQFF.

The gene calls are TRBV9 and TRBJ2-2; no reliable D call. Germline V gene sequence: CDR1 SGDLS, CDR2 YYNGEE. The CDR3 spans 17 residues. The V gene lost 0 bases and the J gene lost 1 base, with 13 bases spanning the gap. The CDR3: CASSVAKDFENTGELFF. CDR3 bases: TGTGCCAGCAGCGTAGCCAAGGATTTTGAGAACACCGGGGAGCTGTTTTTT.